The 25 T cell receptor beta chains in this list originate from one sample, sequenced in a study of blood T cell repertoires in COVID-19. Clones were sequenced by immunoSEQ multiplex PCR, and TCRdb holds only the in-frame ones, with some missing. The sample has about 270,000 clones; roughly 89% are singletons. Sequencing used peripheral blood. The receptor set was obtained from a man in his fifties with acute or convalescent COVID-19.

V gene TRBV30 combines with J gene TRBJ1-2; D not certain. The CDR3 contains 13 residues. Germline V lookup: CDR1 GTSNPN, CDR2 SVGIG (reference sequence). V lost 3 bases, J lost 5 bases, and 13 bases lay in between. The CDR3 sequence is CAWRDGSWYGYTF. Here the CDR3 DNA reads TGTGCCTGGAGGGACGGGAGTTGGTATGGCTACACCTTC.

The chain employs TRBV18 and TRBJ2-7, with 8 positions matching TRBD1. The CDR3 extends over 15 amino acids. V lost 3 bases, J lost 4 bases, and 8 bases stayed unmatched. From germline, CDR1 is KGHSH and CDR2 LQKENI. CDR3 residues: CASSPITGGSYEQYF. For the CDR3, the DNA is TGTGCCAGCTCACCTATCACAGGGGGATCTTACGAGCAGTACTTC.

This clone appeared a single time. J is TRBJ1-2 and V is TRBV6-6; D possibly corresponds to TRBD1 (6 bases). V gave up 6 bases and J gave up 2 bases, with 13 bases separating them. Germline V gene sequence: CDR1 MNHNY, CDR2 SVGAGI (reference sequence). This CDR3 has 14 amino acids. CDR3 in DNA: TGTGCCAGCAGCCTTCAGGACAGCAACTATGGCTACACCTTC. As protein: CASSLQDSNYGYTF.

The chain carries TRBV11-3 and TRBJ2-3; 9 bases fit TRBD2. Germline CDR1 reads SGHNT; CDR2 reads YENEEA. The V segment lost 2 bases and the J segment 5 bases; nucleotides outside the gene matches: 5. The CDR3 is 15 residues long. The CDR3 spells CASSLSLAGLDTQYF. CDR3 nucleotides: TGTGCCAGCAGCTTATCCCTAGCGGGGTTAGATACGCAGTATTTT.

J is TRBJ2-1 and V is TRBV7-9, with 7 bases aligning to TRBD1. This CDR3 is 15 amino acids long. The V gene's germline CDR1 is SEHNR and CDR2 FQNEAQ (reference sequence). Trimming at V came to 5 bases and at J to 8 bases, leaving 12 bases not matched to a gene. CDR3 residues: CASSPQGVREYEQFF. The CDR3 coding sequence is TGTGCCAGCAGCCCTCAGGGGGTAAGGGAATATGAGCAGTTCTTC. The whole variable domain, remainder taken from reference TRBV7-9 and TRBJ2-1, is DTGVSQNPRHKITKRGQNVTFRCDPISEHNRLYWYRQTLGQGPEFLTYFQNEAQLEKSRLLSDRFSAERPKGSFSTLEIQRTEQGDSAMYLCASSPQGVREYEQFFGPGTRLTVL.

This chain uses TRBV6-6 with TRBJ1-5; 8 bases align to TRBD1. The J segment lost 7 bases and the V segment lost 5 bases, leaving 16 bases of the junction unmatched. The CDR3 extends over 17 amino acids. Germline values: CDR1 MNHNY, CDR2 SVGAGI (reference sequence). Here the CDR3 DNA reads TGTGCCAGCAGTCCAATACGCCGGACAGGGTTTAAACAGCCCCAGCATTTT. Protein: CASSPIRRTGFKQPQHF.

The chain uses TRBV14 and TRBJ2-2, with 9 bases lining up with TRBD2. Germline assignment: CDR1 SGHDN and CDR2 FVKESK. V lost 10 bases to trimming and J lost 5 bases; unmatched junction nucleotides: 11. This CDR3 has 15 amino acids. The CDR3 DNA reads as TGTGCCACCTCCCCCCTTAGCGGGGGTACCGGGGAGCTGTTTTTT. Protein: CATSPLSGGTGELFF.

The rearrangement uses TRBV30 and TRBJ2-3; D is ambiguous. Germline CDR1 reads GTSNPN; CDR2 reads SVGIG (reference sequence). V lost 4 bases, J lost 2 bases, and 7 bases lay in between. The CDR3 runs 12 residues. DNA of the CDR3: TGTGCCTGGACCGGTCTCACAGATACGCAGTATTTT. Translation: CAWTGLTDTQYF.

The rearrangement uses TRBV29-1 and TRBJ2-1; 7 positions agree with TRBD1. The CDR3 sequence is 13 residues long. V gave up 4 bases and J gave up 7 bases; unmatched junction bases: 7. Germline values: CDR1 SQVTM, CDR2 ANQGSEA. This chain's CDR3 is CSVALIQGNEQFF. CDR3 bases: TGCAGCGTTGCCTTGATACAGGGGAATGAGCAGTTCTTC.

The rearrangement joins TRBV12-3 or TRBV12-4 to TRBJ2-1; D gene uncertain. This CDR3 region has 12 residues. V gave up 6 bases and J gave up 5 bases, with 8 bases separating them. Here the CDR3 DNA reads TGTGCCAGCAGGGGCGAGAACAATGAGCAGTTCTTC. Translated, it gives CASRGENNEQFF.

This clone was detected once. The chain uses TRBV29-1 and TRBJ2-1; a possible D gene is TRBD2 (6 bases). Germline CDR1 SQVTM, CDR2 ANQGSEA. Trimming removed 4 bases from V and 0 bases from J, with 10 bases in between. The CDR3 is 14 amino acids. CDR3 in amino acids: CSVVGGSSYNEQFF. Written as DNA, the CDR3 is TGCAGCGTTGTGGGGGGAAGCTCCTACAATGAGCAGTTCTTC.

V gene TRBV5-1 combines with J gene TRBJ2-7; TRBD2 aligns across 13 bases. Looked up from germline, CDR1 is SGHRS and CDR2 is YFSETQ. Germline trimming cut 4 bases from V and 0 bases from J; bases unmatched to any gene: 4. The CDR3 consists of 16 residues. CDR3 coding DNA: TGCGCCAGCAGCACCGGGACTAGCGGGACCTCCTACGAGCAGTACTTC. Translated, it gives CASSTGTSGTSYEQYF.

V gene TRBV4-2 combines with J gene TRBJ1-2; D is possibly TRBD1 (5 bases). This CDR3 is built from 13 residues. The germline V and J ends were trimmed by 0 bases and 8 bases, with 10 bases remaining between them. Germline CDR1 reads LGHNA; CDR2 reads YNFKEQ. DNA for the CDR3: TGTGCCAGCAGCCAAGATTCCAGGGTAGGCTACACCTTC. It yields the protein CASSQDSRVGYTF.

The chain recombines TRBV6-5 with TRBJ1-6; TRBD1 aligns across 8 bases. Unmatched junction bases numbered 6, after V lost 2 bases and J lost 9 bases. This CDR3 has 15 amino acids. Germline V CDR1 and CDR2: MNHEY, SVGAGI. The CDR3 loop reads CASSYRVTGGSPLHF. The CDR3 nucleotides are TGTGCCAGCAGTTACAGAGTCACAGGGGGTTCACCCCTCCACTTT.

This clone was picked up a small number of times. The chain combines TRBV7-2 with TRBJ2-1; 8 positions match TRBD2. The V gene's germline CDR1 is SGHTA and CDR2 FQGNSA. The CDR3 totals 14 residues. The V segment lost 4 bases and the J segment 5 bases; nucleotides outside the gene matches: 4. The CDR3 loop reads CASSYSGTNNEQFF. The CDR3 nucleotides are TGTGCCAGCAGCTATAGCGGGACCAACAATGAGCAGTTCTTC.

The rearrangement uses TRBV13 and TRBJ2-7; D might be TRBD2 (5 bases). Germline values: CDR1 PRHDT, CDR2 FYEKMQ (reference sequence). The V end lost 4 bases, the J end lost 0 bases, and 10 bases lay between the germline ends. CDR3 length: 14 amino acids. CDR3 nucleotides: TGTGCCAGCAGCTCCCCCGGGGTCTCCTACGAGCAGTACTTC. Translated, it gives CASSSPGVSYEQYF.

V gene TRBV19 combines with J gene TRBJ2-1, with D unresolved. Trimming removed 5 bases from V and 0 bases from J, with 8 bases in between. Germline-derived CDR1 and CDR2 are LNHDA and SQIVND (reference sequence). The CDR3 contains 14 residues. The CDR3 region has the DNA TGTGCCAGTAGTTTCCGGAGCTCCTACAATGAGCAGTTCTTC. Its translation: CASSFRSSYNEQFF.

For the CDR3, the DNA is TGTGCCAGCAGGGGACAGGGGCACACTGAAGCTTTCTTT. Its translation is CASRGQGHTEAFF. The chain combines TRBV28 with TRBJ1-1, with TRBD1 matching over 10 bases. The CDR3 covers 13 residues. Germline V gene data show CDR1 as MDHEN and CDR2 as SYDVKM. Losses at the gene ends were 6 bases for V and 3 bases for J; bases not matched to a gene: 1.

The chain uses TRBV5-4 and TRBJ1-2, with 7 bases that match TRBD1. CDR1 and CDR2 from the germline V gene are SGHNT and YYREEE (reference sequence). V was clipped by 0 bases and J by 4 bases; unmatched bases: 3. This CDR3 has 14 residues. The CDR3 loop is CASSLGQGVYGYTF. DNA for the CDR3: TGTGCCAGCAGCTTGGGACAGGGAGTCTATGGCTACACCTTC.

The J gene is TRBJ2-1, the V gene TRBV7-2; D remains ambiguous. V was trimmed by 5 bases and J by 7 bases, leaving 15 bases between them. This CDR3 has 14 residues. The germline V gene has CDR1 SGHTA and CDR2 FQGNSA. CDR3 DNA: TGTGCCAGCAGCCGCCAGCAGGCAGGAAATGAGCAGTTCTTC. This codes for CASSRQQAGNEQFF. Full variable domain (missing parts from reference TRBV7-2 and TRBJ2-1): GAGVSQSPSNKVTEKGKDVELRCDPISGHTALYWYRQSLGQGLEFLIYFQGNSAPDKSGLPSDRFSAERTGGSVSTLTIQRTQQEDSAVYLCASSRQQAGNEQFFGPGTRLTVL.

This clone has just one count. The V gene is TRBV30, the J gene TRBJ2-1, with D maybe TRBD2 (6 bases). This CDR3 region has 13 residues. The germline CDR1 and CDR2 sequences are GTSNPN and SVGIG (reference sequence). The V and J ends lost 4 bases and 3 bases respectively, with 10 bases between them. The CDR3 sequence is CAWISDYYNEQFF. The CDR3 DNA is TGTGCCTGGATTTCGGACTACTACAATGAGCAGTTCTTC.

This chain connects TRBV29-1 to TRBJ1-4, with a weak D call TRBD1 (6 bases). The germline V gene encodes CDR1 SQVTM and CDR2 ANQGSEA. CDR3 length: 13 amino acids. V was cut by 7 bases and J by 6 bases, with 15 bases left in between. The CDR3 DNA is TGCAGCGCTATACAGGGAGAGCATGAAAAACTGTTTTTT. Translation gives CSAIQGEHEKLFF.

The chain couples TRBV6-5 to TRBJ2-1, with 11 bases identical to TRBD1. The CDR3 spans 14 residues. J was trimmed by 4 bases and V by 7 bases; bases with no gene match: 3. The V gene's germline CDR1 is MNHEY and CDR2 SVGAGI. The CDR3 DNA reads TGTGCCAGCAACCGGGACAGGGGGTACAATGAGCAGTTCTTC. As protein: CASNRDRGYNEQFF.

The chain recombines TRBV9 with TRBJ2-3; TRBD1 might be the D (5 bases). This CDR3 is built from 15 residues. V lost 3 bases and J 3 bases, leaving 14 bases between the germline ends. Germline CDR1 reads SGDLS; CDR2 reads YYNGEE. The CDR3 spells CASSAQQVLTDTQYF. DNA of the CDR3: TGTGCCAGCAGCGCCCAACAGGTCCTAACAGATACGCAGTATTTT. Supplemented by reference TRBV9 and TRBJ2-3, the full variable domain reads DSGVTQTPKHLITATGQRVTLRCSPRSGDLSVYWYQQSLDQGLQFLIQYYNGEERAKGNILERFSAQQFPDLHSELNLSSLELGDSALYFCASSAQQVLTDTQYFGPGTRLTVL.

The V call is TRBV30, the J call TRBJ1-1; the D gene is possibly TRBD1 (5 bases). Germline values: CDR1 GTSNPN, CDR2 SVGIG (reference sequence). The CDR3 runs to 15 residues. Trimming left V 3 bases short and J 4 bases short, with 18 bases between. CDR3 DNA sequence: TGTGCCTGGAGAACTGGGGTTTGGGGGGGCACTGAAGCTTTCTTT. This codes for CAWRTGVWGGTEAFF.